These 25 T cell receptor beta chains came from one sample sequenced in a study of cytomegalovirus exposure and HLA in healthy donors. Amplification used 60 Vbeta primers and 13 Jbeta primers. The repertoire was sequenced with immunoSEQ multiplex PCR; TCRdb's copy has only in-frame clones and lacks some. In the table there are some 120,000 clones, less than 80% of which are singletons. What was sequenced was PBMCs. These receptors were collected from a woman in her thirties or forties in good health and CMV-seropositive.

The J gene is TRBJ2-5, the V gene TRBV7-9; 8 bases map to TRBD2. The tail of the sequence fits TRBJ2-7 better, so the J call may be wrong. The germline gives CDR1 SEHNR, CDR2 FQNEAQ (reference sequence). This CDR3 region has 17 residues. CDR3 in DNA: TGTGCCAGCAGCTACCCTATAGCGGGGAAGCCCTCCTACGAGCAGTACTTC. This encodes CASSYPIAGKPSYEQYF.

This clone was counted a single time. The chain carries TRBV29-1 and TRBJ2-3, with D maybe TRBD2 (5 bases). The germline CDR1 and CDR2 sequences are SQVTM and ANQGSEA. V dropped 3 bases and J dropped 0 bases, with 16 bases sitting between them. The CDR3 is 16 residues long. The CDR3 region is CSVDLLSAGSTDTQYF. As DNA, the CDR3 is TGCAGCGTTGACCTTCTTTCGGCGGGCAGCACAGATACGCAGTATTTT.

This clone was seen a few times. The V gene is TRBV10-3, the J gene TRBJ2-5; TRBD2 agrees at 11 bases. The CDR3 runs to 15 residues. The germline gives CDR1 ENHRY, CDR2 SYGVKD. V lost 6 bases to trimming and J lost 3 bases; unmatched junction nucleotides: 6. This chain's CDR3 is CAISGTSGKEETQYF. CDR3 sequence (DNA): TGTGCCATCAGCGGGACTAGCGGAAAAGAAGAGACCCAGTACTTC.

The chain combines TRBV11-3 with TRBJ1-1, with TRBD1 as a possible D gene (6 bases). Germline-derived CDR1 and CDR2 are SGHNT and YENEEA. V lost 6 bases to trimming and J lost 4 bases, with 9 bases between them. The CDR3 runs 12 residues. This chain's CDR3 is CASRGAGTEAFF. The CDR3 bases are TGTGCCAGCAGGGGGGCCGGCACTGAAGCTTTCTTT.

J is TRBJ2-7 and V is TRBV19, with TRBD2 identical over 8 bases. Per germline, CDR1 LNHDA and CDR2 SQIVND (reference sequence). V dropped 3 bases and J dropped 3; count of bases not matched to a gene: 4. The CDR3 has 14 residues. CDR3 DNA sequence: TGTGCCAGTAGTATTTCGGGGACTAGCTACGAGCAGTACTTC. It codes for CASSISGTSYEQYF.

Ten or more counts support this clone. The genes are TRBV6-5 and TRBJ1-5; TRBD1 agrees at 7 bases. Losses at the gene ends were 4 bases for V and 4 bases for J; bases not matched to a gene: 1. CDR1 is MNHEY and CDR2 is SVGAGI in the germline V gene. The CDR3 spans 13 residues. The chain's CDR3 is CASSWTGNQPQHF. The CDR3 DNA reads TGTGCCAGCAGTTGGACAGGAAATCAGCCCCAGCATTTT.

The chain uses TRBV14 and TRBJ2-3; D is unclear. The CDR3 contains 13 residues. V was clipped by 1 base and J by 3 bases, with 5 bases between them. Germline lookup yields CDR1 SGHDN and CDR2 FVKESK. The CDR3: CASSQGRTDTQYF. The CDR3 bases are TGTGCCAGCAGCCAAGGTAGAACAGATACGCAGTATTTT.

The CDR3 bases are TGTGCCAGCAGCCCTCCCGGGACTAGTCCTTCCGAGCAGTTCTTC. Its translation: CASSPPGTSPSEQFF. The chain couples TRBV5-4 to TRBJ2-1; TRBD2 matches at 8 bases. Germline loops: CDR1 SGHNT, CDR2 YYREEE (reference sequence). The length of the CDR3 is 15 residues. The J segment lost 10 bases and the V segment lost 4 bases, leaving 13 bases of the junction unmatched.

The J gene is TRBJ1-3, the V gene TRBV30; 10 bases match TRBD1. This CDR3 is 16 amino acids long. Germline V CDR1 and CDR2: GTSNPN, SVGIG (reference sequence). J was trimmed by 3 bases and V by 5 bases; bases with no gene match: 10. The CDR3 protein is CAWGGVGTGVGNTIYF. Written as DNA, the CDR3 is TGTGCCTGGGGGGGTGTAGGGACAGGGGTTGGAAACACCATATATTTT. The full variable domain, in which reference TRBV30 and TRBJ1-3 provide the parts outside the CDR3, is SQTIHQWPATLVQPVGSPLSLECTVEGTSNPNLYWYRQAAGRGLQLLFYSVGIGQISSEVPQNLSASRPQDRQFILSSKKLLLSDSGFYLCAWGGVGTGVGNTIYFGEGSWLTVV.

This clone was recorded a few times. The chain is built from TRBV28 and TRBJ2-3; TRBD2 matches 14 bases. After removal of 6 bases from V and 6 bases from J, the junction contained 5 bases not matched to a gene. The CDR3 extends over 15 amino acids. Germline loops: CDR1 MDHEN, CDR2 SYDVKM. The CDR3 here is CASSETSGRVDTQYF. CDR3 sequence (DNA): TGTGCCAGCAGCGAGACTAGCGGGAGGGTTGATACGCAGTATTTT.

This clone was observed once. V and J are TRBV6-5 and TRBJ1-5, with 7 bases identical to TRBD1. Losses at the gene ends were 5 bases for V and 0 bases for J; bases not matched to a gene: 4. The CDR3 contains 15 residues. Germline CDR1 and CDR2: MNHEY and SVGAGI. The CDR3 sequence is CASSTQGSSNQPQHF. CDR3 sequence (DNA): TGTGCCAGCAGTACACAGGGGAGTAGCAATCAGCCCCAGCATTTT.

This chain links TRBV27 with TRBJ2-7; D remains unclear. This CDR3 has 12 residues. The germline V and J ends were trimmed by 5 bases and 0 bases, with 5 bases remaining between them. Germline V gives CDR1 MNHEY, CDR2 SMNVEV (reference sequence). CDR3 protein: CASSPSSYEQYF. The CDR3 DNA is TGTGCCAGCAGTCCCAGCTCCTACGAGCAGTACTTC.

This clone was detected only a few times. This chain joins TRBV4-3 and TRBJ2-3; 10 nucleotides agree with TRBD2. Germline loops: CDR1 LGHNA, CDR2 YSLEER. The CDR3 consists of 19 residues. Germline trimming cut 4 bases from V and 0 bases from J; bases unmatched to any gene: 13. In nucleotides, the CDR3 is TGCGCCAGCAGCCCCCGGGGTAGCGGGAGGCATGCTAGCACAGATACGCAGTATTTT. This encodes CASSPRGSGRHASTDTQYF.

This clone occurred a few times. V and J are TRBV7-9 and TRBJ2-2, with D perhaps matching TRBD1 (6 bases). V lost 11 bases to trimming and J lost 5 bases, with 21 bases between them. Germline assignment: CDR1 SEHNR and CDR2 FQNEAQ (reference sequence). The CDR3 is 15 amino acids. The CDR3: CALRQASSLTGELFF. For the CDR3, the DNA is TGTGCCCTAAGACAGGCCTCGTCTTTGACCGGGGAGCTGTTTTTT.

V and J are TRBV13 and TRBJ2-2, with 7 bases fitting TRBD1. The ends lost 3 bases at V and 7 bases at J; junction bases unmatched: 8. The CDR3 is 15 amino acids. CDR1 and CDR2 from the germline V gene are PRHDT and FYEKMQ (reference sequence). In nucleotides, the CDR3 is TGTGCCAGCAGCTTGGGACAGATAGTCGGCGGGGAGCTGTTTTTT. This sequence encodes CASSLGQIVGGELFF.

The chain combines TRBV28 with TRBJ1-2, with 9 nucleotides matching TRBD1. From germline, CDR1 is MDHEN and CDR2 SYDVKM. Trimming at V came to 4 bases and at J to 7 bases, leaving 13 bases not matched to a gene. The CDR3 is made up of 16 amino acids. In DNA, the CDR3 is TGTGCCAGCAGTTCACAGGGGGCGGTCTACCTTCCTGGCTACACCTTC. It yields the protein CASSSQGAVYLPGYTF.

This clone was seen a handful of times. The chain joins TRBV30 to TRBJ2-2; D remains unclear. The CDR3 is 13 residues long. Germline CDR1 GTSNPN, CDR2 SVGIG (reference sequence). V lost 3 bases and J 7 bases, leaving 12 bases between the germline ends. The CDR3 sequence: CAWSIVSGGELFF. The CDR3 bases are TGTGCCTGGAGCATCGTATCGGGCGGGGAGCTGTTTTTT.

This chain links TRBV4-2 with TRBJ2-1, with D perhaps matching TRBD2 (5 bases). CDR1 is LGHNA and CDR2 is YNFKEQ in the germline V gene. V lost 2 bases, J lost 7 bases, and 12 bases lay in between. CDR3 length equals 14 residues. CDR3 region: CASSQTSRENEQFF. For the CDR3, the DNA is TGTGCCAGCAGCCAAACCTCTAGGGAGAATGAGCAGTTCTTC.

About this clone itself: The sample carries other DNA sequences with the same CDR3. The CDR3 protein is CASRSGATNEKLFF. In nucleotides, the CDR3 is TGTGCCAGCAGGTCCGGAGCAACTAATGAAAAACTGTTTTTT. This chain uses TRBV28 with TRBJ1-4; D unclear. CDR1 and CDR2 from the germline V gene are MDHEN and SYDVKM. V was cut by 6 bases and J by 0 bases, with 8 bases left in between. The CDR3 extends over 14 amino acids.

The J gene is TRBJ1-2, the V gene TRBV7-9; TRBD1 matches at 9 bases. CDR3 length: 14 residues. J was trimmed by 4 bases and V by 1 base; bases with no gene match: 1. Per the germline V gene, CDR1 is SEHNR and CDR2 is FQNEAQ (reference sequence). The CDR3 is CASSLGDRVYGYTF. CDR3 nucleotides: TGTGCCAGCAGCTTAGGGGACAGGGTCTATGGCTACACCTTC.

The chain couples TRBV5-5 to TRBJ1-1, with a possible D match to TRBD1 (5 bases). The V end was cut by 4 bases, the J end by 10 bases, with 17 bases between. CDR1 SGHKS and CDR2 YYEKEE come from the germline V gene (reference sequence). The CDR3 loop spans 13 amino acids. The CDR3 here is CASSPGGGTRAFF. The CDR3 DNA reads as TGTGCCAGCAGCCCCGGCGGGGGAACGAGAGCTTTCTTT.

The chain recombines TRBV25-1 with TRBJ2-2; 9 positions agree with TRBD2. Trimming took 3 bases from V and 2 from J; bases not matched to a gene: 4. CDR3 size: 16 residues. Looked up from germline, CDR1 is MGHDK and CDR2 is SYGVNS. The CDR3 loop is CASSDPSGKNTGELFF. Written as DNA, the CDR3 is TGTGCCAGCAGTGATCCTAGCGGGAAAAACACCGGGGAGCTGTTTTTT.

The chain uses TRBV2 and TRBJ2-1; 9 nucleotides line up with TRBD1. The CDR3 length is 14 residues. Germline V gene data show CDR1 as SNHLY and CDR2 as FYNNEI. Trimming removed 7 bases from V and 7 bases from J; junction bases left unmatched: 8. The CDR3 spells CASNPRQGGNEQFF. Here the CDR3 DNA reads TGTGCCAGCAACCCGAGACAGGGGGGGAATGAGCAGTTCTTC.

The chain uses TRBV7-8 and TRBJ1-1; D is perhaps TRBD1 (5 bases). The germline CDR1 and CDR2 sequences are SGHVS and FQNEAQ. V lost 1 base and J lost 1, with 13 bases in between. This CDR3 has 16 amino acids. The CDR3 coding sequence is TGTGCCAGCAGCTTAGTAACAGGCCAAGGGAACACTGAAGCTTTCTTT. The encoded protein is CASSLVTGQGNTEAFF.

For the CDR3, the DNA is TGTGCCAGCAGTCCCTTTCGCACAGATACGCAGTATTTT. The encoded protein is CASSPFRTDTQYF. The chain couples TRBV27 to TRBJ2-3, with D hard to call. V gave up 5 bases and J gave up 1 base, with 7 bases separating them. Germline-derived CDR1 and CDR2 are MNHEY and SMNVEV (reference sequence). The CDR3 sequence is 13 residues long.